This is a list of T cell receptor beta chains from one sample in a study of CD8+CD57+ T cells in acquired aplastic anemia. TCRdb passed the reads through MiXCR, listing each CDR3 protein once. This sample has about 180,000 distinct CDR3 sequences, with 40% to 50% found just once. The sample was sorted CD4+, CD8+, or CD8+CD57+ T cells (not recorded which) from PBMCs. All receptors derive from a human donor in good health. Both conserved end residues are part of each CDR3. D genes are given only for firm matches.

TRBD1 TRBJ2-3 TRBV7-8 CASSVGTGVTDTQYF
NA TRBJ2-1 TRBV20-1 CSASTTSGYNEQFF
TRBD1 TRBJ1-1 TRBV7-8 CASSSQDRATSEAFF
TRBD1 TRBJ2-1 TRBV2 CASSGTDYNEQFF
TRBD2 TRBJ2-2 TRBV3-1 CASSQDLASGFTGELFF
TRBD1 TRBJ2-7 TRBV11-2 CASSLVSIRDRAYAQYF
NA TRBJ2-5 TRBV7-3 CASSVTGTDQETQYF
NA TRBJ2-2 TRBV10-1 CASSESVRVAGELFF
NA TRBJ2-1 TRBV29-1 CSVQRGNNEQFF
NA TRBJ2-7 TRBV2 CASRAILAEYEQYF
NA TRBJ2-3 TRBV10-3 CAISAAAHSLTDTQYF
NA TRBJ1-2 TRBV6-4 CASSSPGRNYGYTF
TRBD1 TRBJ2-2 TRBV6-5 CASSLNRGPGELFF
NA TRBJ1-2 TRBV6-1 CASSVRVYYGYTF
TRBD2 TRBJ2-1 TRBV20-1 CSAPVRAGAAYNEQFF